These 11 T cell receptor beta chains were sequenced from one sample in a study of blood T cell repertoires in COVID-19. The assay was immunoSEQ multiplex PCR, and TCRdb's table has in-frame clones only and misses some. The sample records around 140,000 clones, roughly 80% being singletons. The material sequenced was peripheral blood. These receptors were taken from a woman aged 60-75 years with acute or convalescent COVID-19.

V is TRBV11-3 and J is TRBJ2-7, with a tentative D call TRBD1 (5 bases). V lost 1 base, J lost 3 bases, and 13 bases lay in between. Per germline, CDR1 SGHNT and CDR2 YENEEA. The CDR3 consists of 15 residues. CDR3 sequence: CASSLGGQGGYEQYF. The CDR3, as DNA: TGTGCCAGCAGCTTAGGGGGCCAGGGCGGCTACGAGCAGTACTTC. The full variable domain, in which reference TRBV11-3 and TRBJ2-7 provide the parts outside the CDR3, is EAGVVQSPRYKIIEKKQPVAFWCNPISGHNTLYWYLQNLGQGPELLIRYENEEAVDDSQLPKDRFSAERLKGVDSTLKIQPAELGDSAVYLCASSLGGQGGYEQYFGPGTRLTVT.

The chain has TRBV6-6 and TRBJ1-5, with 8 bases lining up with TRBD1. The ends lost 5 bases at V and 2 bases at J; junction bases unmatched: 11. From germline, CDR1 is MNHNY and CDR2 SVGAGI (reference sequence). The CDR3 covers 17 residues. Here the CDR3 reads CASSLTGAGRGNQPQHF. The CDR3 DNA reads TGTGCCAGCAGTCTGACAGGGGCTGGGAGGGGCAATCAGCCCCAGCATTTT.

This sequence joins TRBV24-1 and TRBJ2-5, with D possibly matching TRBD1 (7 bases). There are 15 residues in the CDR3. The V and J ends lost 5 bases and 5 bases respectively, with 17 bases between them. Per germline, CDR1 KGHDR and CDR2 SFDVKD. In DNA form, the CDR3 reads TGTGCCACCAGTGTATCAGGGGGGATTGGGGAGACCCAGTACTTC. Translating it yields CATSVSGGIGETQYF.

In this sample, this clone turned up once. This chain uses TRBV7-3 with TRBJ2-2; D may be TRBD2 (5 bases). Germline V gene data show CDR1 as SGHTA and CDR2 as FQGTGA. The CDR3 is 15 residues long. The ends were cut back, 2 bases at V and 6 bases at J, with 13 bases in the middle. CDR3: CASSLSGNSAGELFF. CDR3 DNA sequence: TGTGCCAGCAGCTTATCCGGGAATTCGGCCGGGGAGCTGTTTTTT.

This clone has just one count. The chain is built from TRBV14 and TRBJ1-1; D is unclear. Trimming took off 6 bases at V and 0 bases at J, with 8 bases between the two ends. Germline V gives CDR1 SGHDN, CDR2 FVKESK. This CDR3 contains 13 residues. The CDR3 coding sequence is TGTGCCAGCAGTCCTACTTTGAACACTGAAGCTTTCTTT. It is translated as CASSPTLNTEAFF.

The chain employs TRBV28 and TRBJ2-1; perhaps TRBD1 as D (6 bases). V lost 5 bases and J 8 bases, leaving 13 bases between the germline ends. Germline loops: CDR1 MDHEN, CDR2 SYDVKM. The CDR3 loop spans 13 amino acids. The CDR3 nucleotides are TGTGCCAGCAGTGAACAGGGTTGGGATGAGCAGTTCTTC. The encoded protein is CASSEQGWDEQFF. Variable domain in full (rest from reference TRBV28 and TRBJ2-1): DVKVTQSSRYLVKRTGEKVFLECVQDMDHENMFWYRQDPGLGLRLIYFSYDVKMKEKGDIPEGYSVSREKKERFSLILESASTNQTSMYLCASSEQGWDEQFFGPGTRLTVL.

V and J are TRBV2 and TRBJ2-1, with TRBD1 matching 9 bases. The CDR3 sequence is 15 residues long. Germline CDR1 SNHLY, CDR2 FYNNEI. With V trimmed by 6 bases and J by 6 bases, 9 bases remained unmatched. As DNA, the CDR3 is TGTGCCAGCAGGAGGACAGGGGCGTTGGGCAATGAGCAGTTCTTC. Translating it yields CASRRTGALGNEQFF.

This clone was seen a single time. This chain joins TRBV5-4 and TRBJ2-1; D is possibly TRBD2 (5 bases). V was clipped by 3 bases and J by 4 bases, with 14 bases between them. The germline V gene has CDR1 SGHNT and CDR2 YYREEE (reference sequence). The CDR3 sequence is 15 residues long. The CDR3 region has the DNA TGTGCCAGCAGCTCCTCGGGGTCGGCATACAATGAGCAGTTCTTC. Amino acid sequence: CASSSSGSAYNEQFF.

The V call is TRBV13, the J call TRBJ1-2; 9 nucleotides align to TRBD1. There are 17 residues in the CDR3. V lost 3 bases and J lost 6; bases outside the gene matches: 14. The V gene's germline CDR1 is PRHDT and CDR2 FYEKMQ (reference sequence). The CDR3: CASSFPGAGTGKNGYTF. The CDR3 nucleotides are TGTGCCAGCAGCTTTCCTGGTGCCGGGACAGGGAAAAATGGCTACACCTTC.

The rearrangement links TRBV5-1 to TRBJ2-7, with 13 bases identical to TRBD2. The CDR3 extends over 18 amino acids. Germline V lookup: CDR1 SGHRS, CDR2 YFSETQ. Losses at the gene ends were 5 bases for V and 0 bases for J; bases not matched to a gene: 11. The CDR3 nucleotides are TGCGCCAGCAGAAGAGGGACTAGCGGGGCGGTAAGCTCCTACGAGCAGTACTTC. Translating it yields CASRRGTSGAVSSYEQYF.

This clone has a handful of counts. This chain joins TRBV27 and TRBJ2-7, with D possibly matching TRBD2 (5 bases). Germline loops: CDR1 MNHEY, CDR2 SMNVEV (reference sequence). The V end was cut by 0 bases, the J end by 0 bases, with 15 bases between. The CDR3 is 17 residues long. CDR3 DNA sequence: TGTGCCAGCAGTTTATCGCTGGAGGCGTACAGCTCCTACGAGCAGTACTTC. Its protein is CASSLSLEAYSSYEQYF.